The rows below give T cell receptor beta chains drawn from one sample of a study of blood T cell repertoires in COVID-19. Clones were read by immunoSEQ multiplex PCR, and TCRdb kept only the in-frame ones, dropping some. The sample has under 250,000 clones, 80% to 90% seen once; the top ten hold about 3.5%. Sequenced input: PBMCs or T cells enriched from blood (not recorded which). The receptors were gathered from a woman in her thirties who had been exposed to COVID-19. Both conserved end residues are part of each CDR3. A D gene is named only where the DNA matches it firmly. Expanded clones get a size class; other rows say once, few or many, or leave the size out.

V gene,clone size,D gene,J gene,CDR3 DNA,CDR3 protein
TRBV3-1/TRBV3-2,NA,NA,TRBJ2-2,TGTGCCAGCAGCCTCCTCGGGACCGGGGAGCTGTTTTTT,CASSLLGTGELFF
TRBV28,NA,NA,TRBJ1-5,TGTGCCAGCAGCCCCGGGGGGTATAGCAATCAGCCCCAGCATTTT,CASSPGGYSNQPQHF
TRBV6-1,NA,TRBD2,TRBJ2-3,TGTGCCAGCAGTGGGACTAGCGGGAGGTATATGGATACGCAGTATTTT,CASSGTSGRYMDTQYF
TRBV6-1,NA,NA,TRBJ1-5,TGTGCCAGCAGTGATTTCGCGGAGGGCAATCAGCCCCAGCATTTT,CASSDFAEGNQPQHF
TRBV7-9,NA,TRBD1,TRBJ1-5,TGTGCCAGCAGCTACGACGGGACAGGGTGGGATCAGCCCCAGCATTTT,CASSYDGTGWDQPQHF
TRBV30,NA,NA,TRBJ1-2,TGTGCCTGCTTATCCTTTTATGGCTACACCTTC,CACLSFYGYTF
TRBV5-6,NA,TRBD1,TRBJ1-1,TGTGCCAGCAGCCAGACAGGGGGCTGGGGCACTGAAGCTTTCTTT,CASSQTGGWGTEAFF
TRBV29-1,NA,NA,TRBJ2-2,TGCAGCGTCGAGAGATCCGGGGAGCTGTTTTTT,CSVERSGELFF
TRBV10-1,NA,NA,TRBJ2-1,TGCGCCACCAGGAGTAGCGAGGCAGGGGATGAGCAGTTCTTC,CATRSSEAGDEQFF
TRBV12-3/TRBV12-4,NA,NA,TRBJ1-2,TGTGCCAGCAGCCCCGGACAGAACTATGGCTACACCTTC,CASSPGQNYGYTF
TRBV7-2,NA,TRBD1,TRBJ1-2,TGTGCCAGCAGCTTAAGAACAGGGGTGGGCTACACCTTC,CASSLRTGVGYTF
TRBV6-5,NA,TRBD1,TRBJ1-2,TGTGCCAGCACCCGGGACAGGATGAGTGGTGGCTACACCTTC,CASTRDRMSGGYTF
TRBV2,NA,TRBD1,TRBJ2-3,TGTGCCAGCAGCAACCCCCTATGGACAGGGTTGACAGATACGCAGTATTTT,CASSNPLWTGLTDTQYF
TRBV14,NA,NA,TRBJ2-3,TGTGCCAGCAGCCAAATAAGCACAGATACGCAGTATTTT,CASSQISTDTQYF
TRBV19,NA,NA,TRBJ1-6,TGTGCCAGTATTAGTTATAATTCACCCCTCCACTTT,CASISYNSPLHF
TRBV5-1,NA,TRBD1,TRBJ1-1,TGCGCCAGCAGTCCTCGGGACAGGGGGATTCCAACTGAAGCTTTCTTT,CASSPRDRGIPTEAFF
TRBV6-5,once,TRBD2,TRBJ2-1,TGTGCCAGTTTGGGCGGGAGGCTTGGTGAGCAGTTCTTC,CASLGGRLGEQFF
TRBV5-6,NA,TRBD1,TRBJ1-3,TGTGCCAGCAACAAAAGGTCCGGGACAGTCTCTGGAAACACCATATATTTT,CASNKRSGTVSGNTIYF
TRBV19,NA,NA,TRBJ1-1,TGTGCCAGTAGTCTAGAGGGCTCCAGGAACACTGAAGCTTTCTTT,CASSLEGSRNTEAFF
TRBV5-1,NA,NA,TRBJ2-5,TGCGCCAGCAGCTTGGTGGTCGAAACAGTCAAAGAGACCCAGTACTTC,CASSLVVETVKETQYF
TRBV9,NA,TRBD1,TRBJ2-5,TGTGCCAGCAGCGTGACAGGGGGTAGAGAGACCCAGTACTTC,CASSVTGGRETQYF
TRBV5-1,NA,TRBD2,TRBJ2-7,TGCGCCAGCAGCTTGGAGGGACTAGCGGGTGGGGAGCAGTACTTC,CASSLEGLAGGEQYF
TRBV11-1,NA,TRBD1,TRBJ2-7,TGTGCCAGCAGCTTAGACAGGGGTCTTGGCGAGCAGTACTTC,CASSLDRGLGEQYF
TRBV11-2,NA,NA,TRBJ2-5,TGTGCCAGCAGCTCCGAGAGTACGACAGGGAGGGAGACCCAGTACTTC,CASSSESTTGRETQYF
TRBV28,NA,NA,TRBJ1-1,TGTGCCAGCAGTTTATCGGGAGCTGAAGCTTTCTTT,CASSLSGAEAFF
TRBV10-1,NA,NA,TRBJ2-2,TGCGCCAGCCGAGCGAACACCGGGGAGCTGTTTTTT,CASRANTGELFF
TRBV18,NA,TRBD1,TRBJ2-5,TGTGCCAGCTCACCGATACCGGGACAGGGGTGGATAGAGACCCAGTACTTC,CASSPIPGQGWIETQYF
TRBV29-1,NA,NA,TRBJ1-5,TGCAGCGTTGCGGGGGACGGTAGCAATCAGCCCCAGCATTTT,CSVAGDGSNQPQHF
TRBV27,NA,TRBD2,TRBJ2-1,TGTGCCAGCAGTCCCCTACTCGGGACTAGCAGGAACAATGAGCAGTTCTTC,CASSPLLGTSRNNEQFF
TRBV2,NA,TRBD2,TRBJ2-1,TGTGCCAGCAGTGATGGCAGCGGGGCCTACAATGAGCAGTTCTTC,CASSDGSGAYNEQFF
TRBV5-1,few,NA,TRBJ1-1,TGCGCCAGCAGCTTGGGGGGGAGGATGAACACTGAAGCTTTCTTT,CASSLGGRMNTEAFF
TRBV5-4,NA,TRBD2,TRBJ2-2,TGTGCCAGCAGACTAGCGGGGCAGAACACCGGGGAGCTGTTTTTT,CASRLAGQNTGELFF
TRBV19,NA,TRBD2,TRBJ2-4,TGTGCCAGTAGTACAGCCTACCGGGACTACCCAGCCAAAAACATTCAGTACTTC,CASSTAYRDYPAKNIQYF
TRBV9,NA,NA,TRBJ1-3,TGTGCCAGCAGCGTAGTAGGTGACAGCTCCGGAAACACCATATATTTT,CASSVVGDSSGNTIYF
TRBV5-1,once,NA,TRBJ2-3,TGCGCCAGCAGCCACAACCAGGTGGGACAACAAAGCACAGATACGCAGTATTTT,CASSHNQVGQQSTDTQYF
TRBV9,NA,TRBD1,TRBJ1-1,TGTGCCAGCAGCGCGACAGGGGCGAACACTGAAGCTTTCTTT,CASSATGANTEAFF
TRBV19,NA,TRBD2,TRBJ2-2,TGTGCCAGCAGACTAGCGTCGAACACCGGGGAGCTGTTTTTT,CASRLASNTGELFF
TRBV5-1,NA,NA,TRBJ2-7,TGCGCCAGCAGCTTGTCTGGGGGCGCGTCCTACGAGCAGTACTTC,CASSLSGGASYEQYF
TRBV11-2,NA,NA,TRBJ1-1,TGTGCCAGCAGCAAAGCGGGGGGTCTGAACACTGAAGCTTTCTTT,CASSKAGGLNTEAFF
TRBV14,NA,TRBD2,TRBJ2-7,TGTGCCAGCAGCCAAGATCGGGTTTCGCGTACGGGGGGGATCTACGAGCAGTACTTC,CASSQDRVSRTGGIYEQYF
TRBV28,NA,TRBD2,TRBJ2-5,TGTGCCAGCAGCCTACTAGCGGGAGTTGAGGAGACCCAGTACTTC,CASSLLAGVEETQYF
TRBV28,NA,NA,TRBJ2-7,TGTGCCAGCAGTTTATTGGGCCAGTCCTACGAGCAGTACTTC,CASSLLGQSYEQYF
TRBV5-1,NA,TRBD2,TRBJ2-4,TGCGCCAGCAGCTTGGAAGTAGCGGGAGCCAAAAACATTCAGTACTTC,CASSLEVAGAKNIQYF
TRBV7-9,NA,NA,TRBJ1-6,TGTGCCAGCAGCTTAGGGGACTTTAATTCACCCCTCCACTTT,CASSLGDFNSPLHF
TRBV2,NA,TRBD2,TRBJ2-1,TGTGCCAGCAGTGTAACTAGCGGGAGTTTCTTGGCGGGTGAGCAGTTCTTC,CASSVTSGSFLAGEQFF
TRBV10-1,NA,NA,TRBJ2-2,TGCGCCAGCAGTGAGTCGTTGGGGCTAGCGAGGACCGGGGAGCTGTTTTTT,CASSESLGLARTGELFF
TRBV28,NA,TRBD2,TRBJ2-5,TGTGCCAGCAGCTTGGTGGGCGGGGGAGAGACCCAGTACTTC,CASSLVGGGETQYF
TRBV5-4,NA,TRBD1,TRBJ2-5,TGTGCCAGCAGCTTTCAGGGGACAGAAGAGACCCAGTACTTC,CASSFQGTEETQYF
TRBV2,NA,NA,TRBJ1-1,TGTGCCAGCATAAGTGGGCGGGTCGGGGACACTGAAGCTTTCTTT,CASISGRVGDTEAFF
TRBV6-5,once,NA,TRBJ2-4,TGTGCCAGCAGTTACGGGGGGATAGCCAAAAACATTCAGTACTTC,CASSYGGIAKNIQYF
TRBV18,NA,NA,TRBJ2-3,TGTGCCAGCTCACCAACTACAGATACGCAGTATTTT,CASSPTTDTQYF